Below, 7 T cell receptor beta chains from the same sample are listed, as sequenced in a study of Graves' ophthalmopathy and Graves' hyperthyroidism. The study amplified TCR beta CDR3 regions using RNA transcripts. HTBI primers were employed in first-round RT-PCR, then a second-round multiplex PCR followed. TCRdb re-analysed the multiplex PCR reads in MiXCR, keeping a single row per CDR3 protein. Of more than 550,000 distinct CDR3 sequences in the sample, roughly two fifths were seen once. Input material: peripheral blood. The origin of the receptors is an adult man with Graves' ophthalmopathy.

This clonotype has just a few counts. Relative to the germline gene, one junction end is altered; a read error may explain this. The rearrangement uses TRBV7-3 and TRBJ1-4, with D perhaps TRBD1 (5 bases). The CDR3 totals 15 residues. The germline V gene encodes CDR1 SGHTA and CDR2 FQGTGA. DNA for the CDR3: TGCGCCAGCAGCCATTGGGTTAGGGGTAATGAAAAACTGTTTTTT. It is translated as CASSHWVRGNEKLFF.

Ten or more counts support this clonotype. This chain joins TRBV7-3 and TRBJ2-6; D is undetermined. V was pared by 8 bases and J by 0 bases, with 5 bases between. Germline V gene data show CDR1 as SGHTA and CDR2 as FQGTGA. The CDR3 covers 13 residues. The CDR3 reads CASGLSGANVLTF. The CDR3 nucleotides read TGTGCCAGCGGTCTCTCTGGGGCCAACGTCCTGACTTTC. Drawing the rest from reference TRBV7-3 and TRBJ2-6, the complete variable domain is GAGVSQTPSNKVTEKGKYVELRCDPISGHTALYWYRQSLGQGPEFLIYFQGTGAADDSGLPNDRFFAVRPEGSVSTLKIQRTERGDSAVYLCASGLSGANVLTFGAGSRLTVL.

J is TRBJ1-5 and V is TRBV30; the D is unclear. Trimming removed 2 bases at V and 6 bases at J, with 11 bases between. This CDR3 region has 13 residues. CDR1 and CDR2 (germline): GTSNPN, SVGIG (reference sequence). CDR3 region: CAWSSTVGQPQHF. In nucleotides, the CDR3 is TGTGCCTGGAGTTCCACCGTCGGTCAGCCCCAGCATTTT.

In this sample, this clonotype turned up many times. The CDR3 here is CASSEESGFNQPQHF. For the CDR3, the DNA is TGTGCCAGCAGTGAAGAGTCAGGGTTCAATCAGCCCCAGCATTTT. The rearrangement joins TRBV2 to TRBJ1-5, with TRBD1 as a possible D gene (5 bases). This CDR3 contains 15 residues. CDR1 and CDR2 (germline): SNHLY, FYNNEI. V lost 1 base, J lost 3 bases, and 10 bases lay in between.

The rearrangement uses TRBV29-1 and TRBJ1-3; D is ambiguous. Trimming took 7 bases from V and 12 from J, leaving 7 bases between them. This CDR3 region has 8 residues. Germline V gives CDR1 SQVTM, CDR2 ANQGSEA. The CDR3 sequence: CSGRDIYF. CDR3 nucleotide sequence: TGCAGCGGGAGGGACATATATTTT.

The chain carries TRBV20-1 and TRBJ1-5, with 10 bases fitting TRBD1. The CDR3 totals 15 residues. V was clipped by 3 bases and J by 6 bases; unmatched bases: 8. In germline, CDR1 is DFQATT, CDR2 SNEGSKA (reference sequence). CDR3 protein: CSARVGTGVGQPQHF. The CDR3 DNA sequence: TGCAGTGCTAGGGTCGGGACAGGGGTGGGTCAGCCCCAGCATTTT.

This clonotype was seen many times. The chain has TRBV6-6 and TRBJ2-7; TRBD1 is a possible D gene (6 bases). Germline V lookup: CDR1 MNHNY, CDR2 SVGAGI (reference sequence). V lost 6 bases to trimming and J lost 0 bases, with 9 bases between them. This CDR3 comprises 13 residues. The CDR3 DNA follows: TGTGCCAGCAGCAACAGGGACTCCTACGAGCAGTACTTC. Residues: CASSNRDSYEQYF.